Below, one T cell receptor beta chain is given with its context. These data originate in a study of blood T cell repertoires in COVID-19. Study overall: The study drew acute and convalescent COVID-19 samples from the United States, Italy and Spain. Nucleic acid was either cDNA or gDNA, and it came from T cells, B-cell-depleted T cells, or PBMCs.

Clones were sequenced by immunoSEQ multiplex PCR, and TCRdb holds only the in-frame ones, with some missing. Seen here are 470,000 or so clones, around 89% observed once, and the top ten hold more than 4%. V was shortened by 8 bases and J by 1 base, with 8 bases between the two germline ends. In germline, CDR1 is WSHSY, CDR2 SAAADI. The CDR3 loop spans 12 amino acids. Input material: peripheral blood. This TCR came from a woman in her 30s with acute or convalescent COVID-19. The chain joins TRBV10-2 to TRBJ1-1; D gene ambiguous. The CDR3 DNA reads TGCGCCAGCCGGGAGGGGAACACTGAAGCTTTCTTT. Translating it yields CASREGNTEAFF.